Sequencing of this T cell receptor beta chain was carried out in a study of chemoradiotherapy in HPV16-positive cancers (dated by TCRdb to 2022 to 2024). With regard to the full study: Using functional T-cell assays on cells from a couple of HPV16-positive patients, the researchers defined candidate HPV-specific T-cell clones and common TCR motifs. The study asked whether T-cell immunity to the HPV oncoproteins E6 and E7 changes during chemoradiotherapy and whether this immunity affects survival. Next, the candidate HPV-specific TCRs and motifs were followed in TCR repertoires from over 85 patients with HPV-related cancers. Results the study describes overall, beyond this receptor: The functional definition of HPV-specific T cells was derived from only a couple of HPV16-positive patients, and the survival association was reported for HPV16-positive patients. Expansion of candidate HPV-specific clones and E7-related TCR motifs was observed in the tumor microenvironment during treatment, whereas no such expansion was observed for non-HPV-specific T cells. In HPV16-positive patients, expansion of HPV-responsive T cells during chemoradiotherapy was found to be associated with improved recurrence-free survival.

Repertoires were sampled multiple times during chemoradiotherapy, which allowed clonal expansion in the tumor microenvironment to be followed. Library construction relied on the immunoSEQ multiplex PCR assay. TCRdb took over this immuneACCESS table, retaining in-frame rearrangements with V and J assigned. Such tables are incomplete; in checked studies, under half of the missing clones stem from an unresolved V gene, and the remainder is unexplained. In all, the sample holds under 15,000 clones, and roughly 71% of those were seen once. The leading ten clones occupy roughly 7% of the sample. This clone has only a few counts. Its antigen is currently not known. The record has no base qualities; no much larger clone is one base away. CDR1 and CDR2 (SGHRS, YFSETQ) derive from the germline V gene. From its cysteine to its phenylalanine, the CDR3 spans 13 amino acids. The only DNA kept is the CDR3, 39 bases in frame from the first base. The trim is 0 bases for V and 6 bases for J, with a gap of 10 bases between the germline ends.

The rearrangement combines TRBV5-1 with TRBJ2-7, with the D gene call left open. The sequence was obtained from a human donor with HPV-associated anogenital cancer. Collection of the sample occurred from a patient who underwent chemoradiotherapy. Read as DNA, the sequence is TGCGCCAGCAGCTTGGAAAACAGATCCGAGCAGTACTTC. Its protein product is CASSLENRSEQYF. The CDR3, completed at both ends by the reference TRBV5-1 and TRBJ2-7 genes, gives the full variable domain KAGVTQTPRYLIKTRGQQVTLSCSPISGHRSVSWYQQTPGQGLQFLFEYFSETQRNKGNFPGRFSGRQFSNSRSEMNVSTLELGDSALYLCASSLENRSEQYFGPGTRLTVT.